The present T cell receptor (beta chain) was sequenced within a study of blood T cell repertoires in COVID-19. Assay used: immunoSEQ multiplex PCR; TCRdb lists only in-frame clones, some missing. The table shows some 350,000 clones, with about 87% occurring only once. Before being deemed recovered, Cohort 3 donors had two negative PCRs, clearance, or symptom resolution. This CDR3 comprises 11 residues. With 4 bases clipped from V and 10 bases from J, the junction kept 1 base outside the gene matches. CDR1 and CDR2 (germline): SGHKS, YYEKEE (reference sequence). Source material: PBMCs or T cells enriched from blood (not recorded which). This receptor was taken from a woman in her 30s who had recovered from COVID-19. The chain links TRBV5-5 to TRBJ1-4; 7 bases are a match to TRBD1. The CDR3 spells CASSQGGKLFF. The CDR3 nucleotides read TGTGCCAGCAGCCAGGGGGGAAAACTGTTTTTT.